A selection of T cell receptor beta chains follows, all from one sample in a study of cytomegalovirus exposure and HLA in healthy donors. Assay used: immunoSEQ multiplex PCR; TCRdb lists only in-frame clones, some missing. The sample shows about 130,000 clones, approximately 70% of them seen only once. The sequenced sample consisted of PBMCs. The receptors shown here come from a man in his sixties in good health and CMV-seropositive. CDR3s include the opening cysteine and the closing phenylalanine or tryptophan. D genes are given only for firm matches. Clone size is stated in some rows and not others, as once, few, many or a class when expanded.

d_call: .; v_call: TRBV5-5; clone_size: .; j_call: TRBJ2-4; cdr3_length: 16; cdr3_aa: CASSLLSSSAKNIQYF; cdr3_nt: TGTGCCAGCAGCTTGTTGAGTAGTTCCGCCAAAAACATTCAGTACTTC
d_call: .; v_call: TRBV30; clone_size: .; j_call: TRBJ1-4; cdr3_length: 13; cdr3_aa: CAWSVRAGEKLFF; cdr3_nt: TGTGCCTGGAGTGTACGGGCGGGTGAAAAACTGTTTTTT
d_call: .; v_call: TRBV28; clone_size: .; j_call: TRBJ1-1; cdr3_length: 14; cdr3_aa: CASSTRQDFSEAFF; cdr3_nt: TGTGCCAGCAGCACTAGACAGGATTTTAGTGAAGCTTTCTTT
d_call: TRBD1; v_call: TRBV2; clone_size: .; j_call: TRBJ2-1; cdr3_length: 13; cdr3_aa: CASSSTGYNEQFF; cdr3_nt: TGTGCCAGCAGCTCGACAGGGTACAATGAGCAGTTCTTC
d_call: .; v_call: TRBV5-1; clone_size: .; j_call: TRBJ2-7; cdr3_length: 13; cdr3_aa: CASSLAARAEQYF; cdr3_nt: TGCGCCAGCAGCTTGGCCGCCAGGGCCGAGCAGTACTTC
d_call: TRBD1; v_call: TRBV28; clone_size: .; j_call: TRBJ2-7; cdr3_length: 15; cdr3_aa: CASSPATGVSYEQYF; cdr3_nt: TGTGCCAGCAGTCCCGCGACAGGGGTGTCCTACGAGCAGTACTTC
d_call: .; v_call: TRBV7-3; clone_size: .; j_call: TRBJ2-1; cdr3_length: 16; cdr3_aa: CASSPGGGGAYNEQFF; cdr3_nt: TGTGCCAGCAGCCCCGGGGGCGGGGGTGCGTACAATGAGCAGTTCTTC
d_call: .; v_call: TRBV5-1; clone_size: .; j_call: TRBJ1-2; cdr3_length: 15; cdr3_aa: CASSLAGGADYGYTF; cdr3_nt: TGCGCCAGCAGCTTGGCCGGGGGGGCGGACTATGGCTACACCTTC
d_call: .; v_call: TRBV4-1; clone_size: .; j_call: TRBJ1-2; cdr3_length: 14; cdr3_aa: CASSQARVLYGYTF; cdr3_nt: TGCGCCAGCAGCCAAGCCAGGGTTCTATATGGCTACACCTTC
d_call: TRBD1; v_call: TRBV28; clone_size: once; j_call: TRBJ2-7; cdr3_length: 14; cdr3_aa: CASSWGQGSYEQYF; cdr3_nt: TGTGCCAGCAGTTGGGGACAGGGCTCCTACGAGCAGTACTTC
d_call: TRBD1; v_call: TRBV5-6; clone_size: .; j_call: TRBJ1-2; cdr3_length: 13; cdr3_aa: CASSPTGVYGYTF; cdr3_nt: TGTGCCAGCAGCCCGACAGGGGTTTATGGCTACACCTTC
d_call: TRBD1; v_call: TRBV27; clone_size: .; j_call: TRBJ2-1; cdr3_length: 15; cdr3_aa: CASSSWTGGRNEQFF; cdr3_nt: TGTGCCAGCAGTTCCTGGACAGGGGGGAGGAATGAGCAGTTCTTC
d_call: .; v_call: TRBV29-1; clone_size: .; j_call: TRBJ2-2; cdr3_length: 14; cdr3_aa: CSVDRKPNTGELFF; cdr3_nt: TGCAGCGTTGACAGGAAACCGAACACCGGGGAGCTGTTTTTT
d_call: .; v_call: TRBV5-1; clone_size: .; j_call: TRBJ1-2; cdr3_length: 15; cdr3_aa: CASSTQGLANYGYTF; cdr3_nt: TGCGCCAGCAGCACCCAGGGGTTAGCTAACTATGGCTACACCTTC
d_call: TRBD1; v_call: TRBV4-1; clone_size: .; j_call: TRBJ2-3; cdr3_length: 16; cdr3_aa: CASSLGQGPSTDTQYF; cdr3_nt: TGCGCCAGCAGCCTGGGACAGGGGCCTAGCACAGATACGCAGTATTTT
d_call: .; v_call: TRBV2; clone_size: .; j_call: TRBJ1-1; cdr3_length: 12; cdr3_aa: CAGSYITFGAFF; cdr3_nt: TGTGCCGGCAGTTATATTACATTCGGGGCTTTCTTT
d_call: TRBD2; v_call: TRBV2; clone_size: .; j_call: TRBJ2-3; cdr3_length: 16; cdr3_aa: CASMTGLAGGTDTQYF; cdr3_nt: TGTGCCAGCATGACAGGACTAGCGGGGGGTACAGATACGCAGTATTTT
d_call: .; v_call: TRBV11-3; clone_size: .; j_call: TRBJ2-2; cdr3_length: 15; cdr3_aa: CASSLEASVTGELFF; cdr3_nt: TGTGCCAGCAGCTTAGAGGCCAGTGTGACCGGGGAGCTGTTTTTT
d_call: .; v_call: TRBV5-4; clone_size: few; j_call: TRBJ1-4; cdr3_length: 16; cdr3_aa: CASSLDRARGNEKLFF; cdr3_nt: TGTGCCAGCAGCTTGGACAGGGCCCGGGGTAATGAAAAACTGTTTTTT
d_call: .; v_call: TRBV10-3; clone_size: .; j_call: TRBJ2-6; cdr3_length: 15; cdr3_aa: CAISDPGSGANVLTF; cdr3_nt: TGTGCCATCAGTGATCCAGGGTCTGGGGCCAACGTCCTGACTTTC
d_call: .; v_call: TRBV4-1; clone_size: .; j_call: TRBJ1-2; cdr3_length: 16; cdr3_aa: CASSQGNSRRGYGYTF; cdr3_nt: TGCGCCAGCAGCCAAGGTAACTCCAGACGAGGCTATGGCTACACCTTC
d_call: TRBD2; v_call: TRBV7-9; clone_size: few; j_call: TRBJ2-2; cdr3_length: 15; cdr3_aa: CASSFDGGVTGELFF; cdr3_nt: TGTGCCAGCAGCTTCGACGGGGGGGTCACCGGGGAGCTGTTTTTT
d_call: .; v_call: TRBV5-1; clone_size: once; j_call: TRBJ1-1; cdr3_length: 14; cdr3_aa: CASSGSVANTEAFF; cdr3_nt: TGCGCCAGCAGCGGGAGTGTGGCAAACACTGAAGCTTTCTTT
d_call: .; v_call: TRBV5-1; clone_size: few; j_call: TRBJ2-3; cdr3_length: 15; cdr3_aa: CASSLALQGTDTQYF; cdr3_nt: TGCGCCAGCAGCTTGGCCCTACAGGGCACAGATACGCAGTATTTT
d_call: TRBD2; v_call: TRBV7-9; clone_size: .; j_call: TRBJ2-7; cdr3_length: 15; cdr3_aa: CASSPMGLADYEQYF; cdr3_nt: TGTGCCAGCAGCCCGATGGGACTAGCGGACTACGAGCAGTACTTC
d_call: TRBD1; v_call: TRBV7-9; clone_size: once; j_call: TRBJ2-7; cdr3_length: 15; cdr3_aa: CASSSDREFSVEQYF; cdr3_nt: TGTGCCAGCAGCAGCGACAGGGAATTCTCGGTCGAGCAGTACTTC
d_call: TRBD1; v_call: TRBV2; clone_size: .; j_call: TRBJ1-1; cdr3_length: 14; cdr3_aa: CASRDRSLLAEAFF; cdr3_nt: TGTGCCAGCAGGGACAGGAGTTTGTTGGCTGAAGCTTTCTTT
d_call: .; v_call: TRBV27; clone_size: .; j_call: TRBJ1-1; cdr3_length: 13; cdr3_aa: CASRRRWDTEAFF; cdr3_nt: TGTGCCAGCAGGCGGAGGTGGGACACTGAAGCTTTCTTT
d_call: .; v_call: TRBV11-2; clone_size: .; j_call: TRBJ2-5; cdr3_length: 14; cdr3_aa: CASSFNRETETQYF; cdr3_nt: TGTGCCAGCAGCTTCAACAGGGAGACGGAGACCCAGTACTTC
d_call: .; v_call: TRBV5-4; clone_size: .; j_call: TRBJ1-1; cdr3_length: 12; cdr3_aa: CASSMGRTEAFF; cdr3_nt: TGTGCCAGCAGCATGGGGCGGACTGAAGCTTTCTTT
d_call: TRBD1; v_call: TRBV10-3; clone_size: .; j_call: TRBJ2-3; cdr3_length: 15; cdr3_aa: CAINNGQGSTDTQYF; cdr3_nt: TGTGCCATCAATAATGGACAGGGTAGCACAGATACGCAGTATTTT
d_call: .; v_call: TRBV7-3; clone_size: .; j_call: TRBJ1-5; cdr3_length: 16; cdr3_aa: CAGSLYLPRGNQPQHF; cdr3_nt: TGTGCCGGCAGCTTGTACCTCCCGCGGGGCAATCAGCCCCAGCATTTT
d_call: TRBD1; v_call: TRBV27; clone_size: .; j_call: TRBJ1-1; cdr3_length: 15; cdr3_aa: CASSFNRDRDTEAFF; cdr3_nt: TGTGCCAGCAGCTTCAACCGGGACAGGGACACTGAAGCTTTCTTT
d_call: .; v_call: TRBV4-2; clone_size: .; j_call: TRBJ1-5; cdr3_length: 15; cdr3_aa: CASSQDVSSNQPQHF; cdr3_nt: TGTGCCAGCAGCCAAGATGTGTCATCCAATCAGCCCCAGCATTTT
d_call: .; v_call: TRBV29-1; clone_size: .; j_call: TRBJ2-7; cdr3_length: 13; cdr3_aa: CSVGGVEVYEQYF; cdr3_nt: TGCAGCGTTGGCGGTGTGGAGGTCTACGAGCAGTACTTC
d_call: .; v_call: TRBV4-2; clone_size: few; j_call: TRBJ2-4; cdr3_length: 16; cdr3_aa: CASSQVPPNGKNIQYF; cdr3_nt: TGTGCCAGCAGCCAAGTGCCGCCGAACGGCAAAAACATTCAGTACTTC
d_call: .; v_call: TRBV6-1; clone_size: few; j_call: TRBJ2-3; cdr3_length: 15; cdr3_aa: CASSFLRRSTDTQYF; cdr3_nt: TGTGCCAGCAGTTTCTTGCGGAGGAGCACAGATACGCAGTATTTT
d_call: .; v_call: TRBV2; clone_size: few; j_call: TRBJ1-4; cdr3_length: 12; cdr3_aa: CASSERGGNLFF; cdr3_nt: TGTGCCAGCAGTGAAAGGGGGGGGAATCTGTTTTTT
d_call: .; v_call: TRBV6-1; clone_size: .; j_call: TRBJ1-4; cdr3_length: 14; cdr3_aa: CATRKESPNEKLFF; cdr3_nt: TGTGCCACCCGGAAGGAGTCACCTAATGAAAAACTGTTTTTT